The T cell receptor beta chain described here comes from a study of cytomegalovirus exposure and HLA in healthy donors. Findings and caveats of the study: Associated with HLA alleles at 0.05 false discovery rate in a later analysis were about 17,000 TCR beta sequences. 87-base-pair reads could not separate some V segments, including TRBV6-2 and TRBV6-3. Per a prior analysis, the majority of TCR beta V segments were productive roughly 90% or roughly 30% of the time. Across donors, sequencing depth was assumed by presence/absence analyses to be roughly uniform.

Primers included in the PCR were 60 Vbeta and 13 Jbeta primers. The table came from immunoSEQ multiplex PCR; TCRdb's copy has only in-frame clones and leaves some out. This sample has roughly 220,000 clones, with approximately 85% found just once. The CDR3 is 15 amino acids. Deletions cut 4 bases from V and 0 bases from J, with 11 bases between. Germline CDR1 is MNHNS and CDR2 is SASEGT. Only a few counts were recorded for this clone. Its specificity is unknown. V gene TRBV6-1 combines with J gene TRBJ2-3, with a tentative D call TRBD2 (5 bases). This TCR came from a woman in her thirties or forties in good health and CMV-seronegative. The sequenced sample consisted of PBMCs. The chain's CDR3 is CASSVVSGSTDTQYF. CDR3 in DNA: TGTGCCAGCAGTGTCGTCAGCGGTAGCACAGATACGCAGTATTTT.